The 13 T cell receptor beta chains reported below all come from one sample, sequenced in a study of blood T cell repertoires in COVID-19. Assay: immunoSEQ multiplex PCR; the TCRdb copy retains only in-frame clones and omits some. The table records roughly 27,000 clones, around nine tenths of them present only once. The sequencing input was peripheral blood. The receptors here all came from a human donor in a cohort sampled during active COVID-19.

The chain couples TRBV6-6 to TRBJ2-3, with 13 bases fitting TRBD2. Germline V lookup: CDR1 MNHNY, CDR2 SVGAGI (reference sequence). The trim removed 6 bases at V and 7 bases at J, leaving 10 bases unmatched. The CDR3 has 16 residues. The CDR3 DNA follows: TGTGCCAGCAGACCTCAACTAGCGGGGGGGAGGTATACGCAGTATTTT. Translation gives CASRPQLAGGRYTQYF.

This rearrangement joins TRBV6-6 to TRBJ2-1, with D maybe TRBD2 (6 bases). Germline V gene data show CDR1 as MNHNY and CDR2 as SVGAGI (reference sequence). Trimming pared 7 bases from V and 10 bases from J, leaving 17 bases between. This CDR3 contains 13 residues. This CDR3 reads CASNYMGGREQFF. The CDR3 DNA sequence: TGTGCCAGCAATTATATGGGGGGAAGGGAGCAGTTCTTC.

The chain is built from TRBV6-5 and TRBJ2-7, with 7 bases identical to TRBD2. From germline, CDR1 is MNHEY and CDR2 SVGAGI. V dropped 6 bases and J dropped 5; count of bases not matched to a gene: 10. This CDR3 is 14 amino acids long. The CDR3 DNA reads TGTGCCAGCAGCCCATCTGGGAGGGTGCACGAGCAGTACTTC. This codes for CASSPSGRVHEQYF.

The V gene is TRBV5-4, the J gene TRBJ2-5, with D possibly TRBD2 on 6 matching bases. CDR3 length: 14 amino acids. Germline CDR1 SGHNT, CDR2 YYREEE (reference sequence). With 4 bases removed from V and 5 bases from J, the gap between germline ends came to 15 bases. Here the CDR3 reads CASSRRDRGETQYF. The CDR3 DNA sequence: TGTGCCAGCAGCCGACGGGACCGGGGGGAGACCCAGTACTTC.

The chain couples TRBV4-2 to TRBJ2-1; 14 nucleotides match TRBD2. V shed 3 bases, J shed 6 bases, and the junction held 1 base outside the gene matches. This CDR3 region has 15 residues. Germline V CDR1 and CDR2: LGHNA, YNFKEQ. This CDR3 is CASSQGTSGSNEQFF. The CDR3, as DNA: TGTGCCAGCAGCCAGGGGACTAGCGGGAGCAATGAGCAGTTCTTC.

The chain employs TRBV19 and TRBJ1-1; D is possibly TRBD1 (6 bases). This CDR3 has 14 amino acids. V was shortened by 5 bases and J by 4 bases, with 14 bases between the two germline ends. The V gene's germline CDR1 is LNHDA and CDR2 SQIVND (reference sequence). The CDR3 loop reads CASSQRGGGTEAFF. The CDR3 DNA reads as TGTGCCAGTAGTCAACGAGGGGGGGGCACTGAAGCTTTCTTT.

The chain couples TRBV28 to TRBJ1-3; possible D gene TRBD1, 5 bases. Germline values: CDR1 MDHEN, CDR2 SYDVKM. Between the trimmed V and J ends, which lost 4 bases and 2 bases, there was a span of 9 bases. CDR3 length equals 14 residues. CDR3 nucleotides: TGTGCCAGCAGTTGGGCAGGGACTGGAAACACCATATATTTT. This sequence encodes CASSWAGTGNTIYF. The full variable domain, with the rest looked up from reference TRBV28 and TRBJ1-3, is DVKVTQSSRYLVKRTGEKVFLECVQDMDHENMFWYRQDPGLGLRLIYFSYDVKMKEKGDIPEGYSVSREKKERFSLILESASTNQTSMYLCASSWAGTGNTIYFGEGSWLTVV.

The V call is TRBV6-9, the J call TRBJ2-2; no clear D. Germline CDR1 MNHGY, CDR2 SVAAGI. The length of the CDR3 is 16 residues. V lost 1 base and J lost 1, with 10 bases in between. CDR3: CASSYLADWNTGELFF. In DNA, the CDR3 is TGTGCCAGCAGTTATTTGGCCGACTGGAACACCGGGGAGCTGTTTTTT.

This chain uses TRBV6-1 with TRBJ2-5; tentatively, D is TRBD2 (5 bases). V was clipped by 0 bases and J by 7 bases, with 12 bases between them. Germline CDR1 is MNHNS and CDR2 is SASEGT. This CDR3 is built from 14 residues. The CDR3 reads CASSEAKERGTQYF. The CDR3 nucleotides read TGTGCCAGCAGTGAAGCGAAAGAACGGGGGACCCAGTACTTC.

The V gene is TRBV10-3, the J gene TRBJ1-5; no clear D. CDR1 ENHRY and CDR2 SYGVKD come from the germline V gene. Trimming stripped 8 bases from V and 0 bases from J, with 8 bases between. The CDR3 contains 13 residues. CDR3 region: CAIAENSNQPQHF. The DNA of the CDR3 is TGTGCCATCGCGGAGAATAGCAATCAGCCCCAGCATTTT.

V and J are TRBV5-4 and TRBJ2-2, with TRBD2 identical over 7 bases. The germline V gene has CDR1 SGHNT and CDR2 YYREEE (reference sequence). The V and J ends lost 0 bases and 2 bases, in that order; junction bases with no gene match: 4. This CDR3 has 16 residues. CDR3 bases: TGTGCCAGCAGCTTGGTGGGGGGGAGAAACACCGGGGAGCTGTTTTTT. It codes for CASSLVGGRNTGELFF.

The CDR3 bases are TGTGCCAGCAGTGAACCGGGACAGGTTAATGAGCAGTTCTTC. Residues: CASSEPGQVNEQFF. V and J are TRBV25-1 and TRBJ2-1; 8 positions match TRBD1. V lost 2 bases, J lost 7 bases, and 4 bases stayed unmatched. The CDR3 covers 14 residues. Germline V gene sequence: CDR1 MGHDK, CDR2 SYGVNS.

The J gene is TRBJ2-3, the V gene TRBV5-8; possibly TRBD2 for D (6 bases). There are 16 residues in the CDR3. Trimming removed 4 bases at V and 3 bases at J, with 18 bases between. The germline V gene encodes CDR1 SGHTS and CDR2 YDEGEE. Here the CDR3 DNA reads TGTGCCAGCAGCCGCGGGGTGGGGACGGGGACAGATACGCAGTATTTT. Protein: CASSRGVGTGTDTQYF.